Included here is one T cell receptor beta chain sequence, with context. CDR1 and CDR2 from the germline V gene are KGHSH and LQKENI. J was trimmed by 7 bases and V by 4 bases; bases with no gene match: 9. CDR3 length equals 15 residues. The sample originates from a study of blood T cell repertoires in COVID-19. In the study overall: From T cells, B-cell-depleted T cells, or PBMCs came the material, which was cDNA or gDNA.

The method was immunoSEQ multiplex PCR; TCRdb's version includes in-frame clones alone and lacks a portion of them. The sample includes roughly 70,000 clones, 76% of them seen just once. The sequenced sample consisted of peripheral blood. The genes are TRBV18 and TRBJ1-5; 8 nucleotides match TRBD1. The clonotype originates from a man aged 55 to 70 with COVID-19, enrolled during active disease. CDR3 residues: CASSLTRGREQPQHF. CDR3 sequence (DNA): TGTGCCAGCTCACTGACCAGGGGGCGAGAGCAGCCCCAGCATTTT.